A single sample gave rise to the 23 T cell receptor beta chains below, sequenced in a study of blood T cell repertoires in COVID-19. Produced via immunoSEQ multiplex PCR; TCRdb's table is partial and in-frame only. Here the sample spans roughly 380,000 clones, almost 90% being singletons. Sequenced material: PBMCs or T cells enriched from blood (not recorded which). These receptors came from a woman aged 25-40 years who had been exposed to COVID-19.

The rearrangement uses TRBV9 and TRBJ2-7, with 7 bases that match TRBD1. The CDR3 runs 13 residues. Germline V gives CDR1 SGDLS, CDR2 YYNGEE. V gave up 3 bases and J gave up 2 bases; unmatched junction bases: 2. CDR3 DNA: TGTGCCAGCAGCGCCGGACAGGCCTACGAGCAGTACTTC. Translated: CASSAGQAYEQYF.

The chain uses TRBV11-2 and TRBJ2-7; the match to TRBD1 covers 10 bases. The CDR3 sequence is 16 residues long. V lost 1 base and J lost 4; bases outside the gene matches: 7. CDR1 and CDR2 (germline): SGHAT, FQNNGV. CDR3 sequence (DNA): TGTGCCAGCAGCTTAGGGGGGGACAGGGGCAATTACGAGCAGTACTTC. Translated, it gives CASSLGGDRGNYEQYF. The full variable domain, rest sourced from reference TRBV11-2 and TRBJ2-7, is EAGVAQSPRYKIIEKRQSVAFWCNPISGHATLYWYQQILGQGPKLLIQFQNNGVVDDSQLPKDRFSAERLKGVDSTLKIQPAKLEDSAVYLCASSLGGDRGNYEQYFGPGTRLTVT.

V gene TRBV28 combines with J gene TRBJ2-7, with D maybe TRBD2 (5 bases). The germline gives CDR1 MDHEN, CDR2 SYDVKM. The CDR3 is 12 residues long. Trimming took off 8 bases at V and 7 bases at J, with 15 bases between the two ends. The CDR3 reads CASAGGGREQYF. The CDR3 DNA sequence: TGTGCCAGCGCCGGAGGAGGCCGGGAGCAGTACTTC.

V gene TRBV5-6 combines with J gene TRBJ2-7; TRBD2 aligns across 12 bases. Germline CDR1 reads SGHDT; CDR2 reads YYEEEE. Germline trimming cut 3 bases from V and 0 bases from J; bases unmatched to any gene: 4. CDR3 length equals 16 residues. The CDR3 bases are TGTGCCAGCAGCTCCCGGACTAGCGGGAACTCCTACGAGCAGTACTTC. This sequence encodes CASSSRTSGNSYEQYF.

The chain recombines TRBV5-6 with TRBJ2-1; possible D gene TRBD1, 6 bases. Germline-derived CDR1 and CDR2 are SGHDT and YYEEEE. This CDR3 is 15 amino acids long. Trimming took off 1 base at V and 4 bases at J, with 12 bases between the two ends. CDR3 residues: CASSLWDNGYNEQFF. CDR3 in DNA: TGTGCCAGCAGCTTGTGGGACAATGGGTACAATGAGCAGTTCTTC.

This chain joins TRBV5-1 and TRBJ2-1; 13 bases agree with TRBD2. Germline V gives CDR1 SGHRS, CDR2 YFSETQ. The V and J ends lost 4 bases and 4 bases, in that order; junction bases with no gene match: 8. This CDR3 is 17 amino acids long. The CDR3 reads CASSPGTSGIQYNEQFF. The CDR3 nucleotides read TGCGCCAGCAGCCCTGGGACTAGCGGGATCCAATACAATGAGCAGTTCTTC. Using reference TRBV5-1 and TRBJ2-1 for the parts outside the CDR3, the full variable domain is KAGVTQTPRYLIKTRGQQVTLSCSPISGHRSVSWYQQTPGQGLQFLFEYFSETQRNKGNFPGRFSGRQFSNSRSEMNVSTLELGDSALYLCASSPGTSGIQYNEQFFGPGTRLTVL.

The V call is TRBV5-1, the J call TRBJ1-6; TRBD1 matches 10 bases. In germline, CDR1 is SGHRS, CDR2 YFSETQ. The junction had 7 bases not matched to a gene; V was cut back by 3 bases and J by 7 bases. CDR3 length equals 16 residues. CDR3 DNA sequence: TGCGCCAGCAGCTCGGACAGGGGGGTAGGCAATTCACCCCTCCACTTT. Protein sequence: CASSSDRGVGNSPLHF. The whole variable domain, filled in from reference TRBV5-1 and TRBJ1-6, reads KAGVTQTPRYLIKTRGQQVTLSCSPISGHRSVSWYQQTPGQGLQFLFEYFSETQRNKGNFPGRFSGRQFSNSRSEMNVSTLELGDSALYLCASSSDRGVGNSPLHFGNGTRLTVT.

The chain recombines TRBV6-1 with TRBJ2-5; TRBD2 is a possible D gene (6 bases). Germline-derived CDR1 and CDR2 are MNHNS and SASEGT. V was cut by 1 base and J by 8 bases, with 11 bases left in between. The CDR3 extends over 13 amino acids. The CDR3 loop reads CASSEEGGTTQYF. CDR3 DNA: TGTGCCAGCAGTGAAGAAGGAGGGACTACCCAGTACTTC.

This clone was detected once. The CDR3 DNA reads as TGTGCCAGCAGCCGTAGCAGTGGCACAGATACGCAGTATTTT. This encodes CASSRSSGTDTQYF. V and J are TRBV7-2 and TRBJ2-3; no clear D. The CDR3 has 14 residues. Trimming shortened V by 5 bases and J by 1 base, and 10 bases separated the two germline ends. Germline assignment: CDR1 SGHTA and CDR2 FQGNSA.

In its sample, this clone was seen once. The chain combines TRBV11-2 with TRBJ2-1, with 10 nucleotides matching TRBD2. Trimming removed 1 base from V and 5 bases from J; junction bases left unmatched: 8. The CDR3 covers 17 residues. CDR1 and CDR2 (germline): SGHAT, FQNNGV. This chain's CDR3 is CASSLVMGLAPHNEQFF. The CDR3 nucleotides read TGTGCCAGCAGCTTAGTAATGGGACTAGCGCCTCACAATGAGCAGTTCTTC.

A word on this clone: This specimen includes other DNA sequences encoding the same CDR3. The rearrangement links TRBV5-1 to TRBJ2-5; 7 nucleotides agree with TRBD2. Trimming took 0 bases from V and 2 from J; bases not matched to a gene: 1. Per the germline V gene, CDR1 is SGHRS and CDR2 is YFSETQ. The CDR3 runs 14 residues. DNA of the CDR3: TGCGCCAGCAGCTTGGGAGCGGGACAAGAGACCCAGTACTTC. Translation gives CASSLGAGQETQYF. Full variable domain (missing parts from reference TRBV5-1 and TRBJ2-5): KAGVTQTPRYLIKTRGQQVTLSCSPISGHRSVSWYQQTPGQGLQFLFEYFSETQRNKGNFPGRFSGRQFSNSRSEMNVSTLELGDSALYLCASSLGAGQETQYFGPGTRLLVL.

This clone was observed once. V gene TRBV24-1 combines with J gene TRBJ1-2, with 10 bases fitting TRBD1. CDR1 KGHDR and CDR2 SFDVKD come from the germline V gene. CDR3 size: 17 residues. Trimming removed 6 bases from V and 2 bases from J; junction bases left unmatched: 11. The CDR3 coding sequence is TGTGCCACCAGTACCGCGGCCGGGACAGGGGAAAACTATGGCTACACCTTC. Protein sequence: CATSTAAGTGENYGYTF.

This rearrangement joins TRBV15 to TRBJ2-7, with D unclear. Germline CDR1 and CDR2: LNHNV and YYDKDF (reference sequence). CDR3 length equals 13 residues. V lost 0 bases to trimming and J lost 4 bases, with 7 bases between them. CDR3 in DNA: TGTGCCACCAGCAGAGATCAGGCGTACGAGCAGTACTTC. It encodes CATSRDQAYEQYF.

The gene calls are TRBV12-3 or TRBV12-4 and TRBJ2-7; D is ambiguous. The CDR3 runs to 13 residues. V was clipped by 8 bases and J by 6 bases, with 17 bases between them. This CDR3 is CASAWARLGEQYF. The CDR3 DNA is TGTGCCAGCGCCTGGGCCCGCTTGGGCGAGCAGTACTTC.

The chain has TRBV6-6 and TRBJ2-6; no reliable D call. The V end was cut by 7 bases, the J end by 0 bases, with 10 bases between. Germline loops: CDR1 MNHNY, CDR2 SVGAGI (reference sequence). The CDR3 has 15 amino acids. DNA for the CDR3: TGTGCCAGCATCTCCCCTAGCTCTGGGGCCAACGTCCTGACTTTC. Translated, it gives CASISPSSGANVLTF.

The chain uses TRBV4-2 and TRBJ1-5, with a weak D call TRBD1 (6 bases). Germline V gene data show CDR1 as LGHNA and CDR2 as YNFKEQ. The CDR3 loop spans 13 amino acids. Trimming removed 4 bases from V and 4 bases from J, with 8 bases in between. CDR3 loop: CASSRDTNQPQHF. The CDR3 region has the DNA TGTGCCAGCAGCCGGGACACTAATCAGCCCCAGCATTTT.

The rearrangement uses TRBV3-1 (or the pseudogene TRBV3-2) and TRBJ2-3, with 12 positions matching TRBD2. Germline values: CDR1 LGHDT, CDR2 YNNKEL (reference sequence). There are 16 residues in the CDR3. V lost 4 bases, J lost 2 bases, and 4 bases stayed unmatched. The CDR3 is CASSRASGRDTDTQYF. The CDR3 nucleotides are TGTGCCAGCAGCCGCGCTAGCGGGAGGGACACAGATACGCAGTATTTT.

This clone was counted once. The rearrangement links TRBV2 to TRBJ2-1; D remains unclear. Per germline, CDR1 SNHLY and CDR2 FYNNEI. V lost 6 bases to trimming and J lost 2 bases, with 5 bases between them. This CDR3 is built from 12 residues. CDR3 sequence reads: CASRLAYNEQFF. CDR3 coding DNA: TGTGCCAGCAGGCTAGCCTACAATGAGCAGTTCTTC.

The V and J genes are TRBV30 and TRBJ1-2, with 8 nucleotides matching TRBD1. Trimming removed 1 base from V and 6 bases from J; junction bases left unmatched: 4. CDR3 length: 13 residues. Germline values: CDR1 GTSNPN, CDR2 SVGIG (reference sequence). The chain's CDR3 is CAWSAGGRHGYTF. For the CDR3, the DNA is TGTGCCTGGAGTGCAGGGGGCAGGCATGGCTACACCTTC.

V and J are TRBV4-1 and TRBJ1-2; D might be TRBD1 (6 bases). The CDR3 spans 16 residues. Germline values: CDR1 MGHRA, CDR2 YSYEKL. V lost 6 bases and J lost 3, with 20 bases in between. The DNA of the CDR3 is TGCGCCAGCAGATCCCCTGAGCGACAGGCGGACTATGGCTACACCTTC. This gives the protein CASRSPERQADYGYTF.

The chain couples TRBV5-1 to TRBJ2-5; TRBD2 agrees at 12 bases. With 0 bases clipped from V and 1 base from J, the junction kept 4 bases outside the gene matches. CDR3 size: 17 residues. Germline V gene sequence: CDR1 SGHRS, CDR2 YFSETQ. CDR3 in amino acids: CASSLDPGLAGQETQYF. CDR3 bases: TGCGCCAGCAGCTTGGACCCGGGACTAGCGGGCCAAGAGACCCAGTACTTC.

This rearrangement joins TRBV18 to TRBJ2-3; 10 nucleotides align to TRBD2. The V gene's germline CDR1 is KGHSH and CDR2 LQKENI. V shed 2 bases and J 1 base; nucleotides not matched to a gene: 0. There are 15 residues in the CDR3. The DNA for the CDR3 is TGTGCCAGCTCACCAACTAGCGGGGGCACAGATACGCAGTATTTT. It specifies CASSPTSGGTDTQYF. The complete variable domain, with remaining parts taken from reference TRBV18 and TRBJ2-3, reads NAGVMQNPRHLVRRRGQEARLRCSPMKGHSHVYWYRQLPEEGLKFMVYLQKENIIDESGMPKERFSAEFPKEGPSILRIQQVVRGDSAAYFCASSPTSGGTDTQYFGPGTRLTVL.

A few counts support this clone. The chain links TRBV3-1 (or the pseudogene TRBV3-2) to TRBJ2-7; tentatively, D is TRBD2 (6 bases). V lost 5 bases and J 7 bases, leaving 18 bases between the germline ends. The length of the CDR3 is 14 residues. CDR1 is LGHDT and CDR2 is YNNKEL in the germline V gene (reference sequence). CDR3 nucleotides: TGTGCCAGCAGCATAAGGGTCGGAGGGCATGAGCAGTACTTC. Its translation is CASSIRVGGHEQYF.